The 5 T cell receptor beta chains below all came from one sample that was sequenced in a study of early T cells in non-severe SARS-CoV-2 infection. Using its own MiXCR run on the 5' RACE reads, TCRdb lists one record per CDR3 protein. The repertoire holds approximately 66,000 distinct CDR3 sequences, with about 13% as singletons. Sequenced input: whole blood. Receptor source: an adult who was a healthcare worker with PCR-confirmed SARS-CoV-2 infection or an uninfected control (not recorded which).

This clonotype was found many times. V and J are TRBV7-9 and TRBJ2-2, with D perhaps matching TRBD2 (6 bases). The CDR3 runs 15 residues. V lost 4 bases and J 5 bases, leaving 14 bases between the germline ends. Germline loops: CDR1 SEHNR, CDR2 FQNEAQ (reference sequence). The CDR3 DNA is TGTGCCAGCAGCTACCCCGGGGGTGTAACCGGGGAGCTGTTTTTT. Translated, it gives CASSYPGGVTGELFF. Full variable domain (missing parts from reference TRBV7-9 and TRBJ2-2): DTGVSQNPRHKITKRGQNVTFRCDPISEHNRLYWYRQTLGQGPEFLTYFQNEAQLEKSRLLSDRFSAERPKGSFSTLEIQRTEQGDSAMYLCASSYPGGVTGELFFGEGSRLTVL.

This clonotype came up many times. This chain links TRBV11-2 with TRBJ2-1, with TRBD2 identical over 7 bases. The CDR3 extends over 12 amino acids. Germline loops: CDR1 SGHAT, CDR2 FQNNGV. Trimming removed 5 bases from V and 7 bases from J; junction bases left unmatched: 2. CDR3 amino acids: CASSPGGNEQFF. The CDR3, as DNA: TGTGCCAGCAGCCCCGGGGGGAATGAGCAGTTCTTC. Using reference TRBV11-2 and TRBJ2-1 for the parts outside the CDR3, the full variable domain is EAGVAQSPRYKIIEKRQSVAFWCNPISGHATLYWYQQILGQGPKLLIQFQNNGVVDDSQLPKDRFSAERLKGVDSTLKIQPAKLEDSAVYLCASSPGGNEQFFGPGTRLTVL.

A few counts support this clonotype. V usage is TRBV12-3 or TRBV12-4 and J usage is TRBJ2-3, with D uncertain. V dropped 7 bases and J dropped 0 bases, with 17 bases sitting between them. This CDR3 is built from 16 residues. The chain's CDR3 is CASTPAWGYSTDTQYF. The CDR3 bases are TGTGCCAGCACCCCGGCATGGGGTTATAGCACAGATACGCAGTATTTT.

This rearrangement joins TRBV6-2 or TRBV6-3 to TRBJ2-3, with no clear D. The V and J ends lost 2 bases and 2 bases respectively, with 8 bases between them. The CDR3 has 14 amino acids. CDR1 and CDR2 (germline): MNHEY, SVGEGT. In DNA, the CDR3 is TGTGCCAGCAGTTACCGGCGGCCCACAGATACGCAGTATTTT. Translating gives CASSYRRPTDTQYF.

This clonotype appeared many times. CDR3 sequence (DNA): TGTGCCAGCAGCCTACGACAGGGTTCTAACTATGGCTACACCTTC. Translation gives CASSLRQGSNYGYTF. The V gene is TRBV5-6, the J gene TRBJ1-2, with 7 nucleotides matching TRBD1. The CDR3 length is 15 residues. The V segment lost 4 bases and the J segment 0 bases; nucleotides outside the gene matches: 6. Germline V gives CDR1 SGHDT, CDR2 YYEEEE.